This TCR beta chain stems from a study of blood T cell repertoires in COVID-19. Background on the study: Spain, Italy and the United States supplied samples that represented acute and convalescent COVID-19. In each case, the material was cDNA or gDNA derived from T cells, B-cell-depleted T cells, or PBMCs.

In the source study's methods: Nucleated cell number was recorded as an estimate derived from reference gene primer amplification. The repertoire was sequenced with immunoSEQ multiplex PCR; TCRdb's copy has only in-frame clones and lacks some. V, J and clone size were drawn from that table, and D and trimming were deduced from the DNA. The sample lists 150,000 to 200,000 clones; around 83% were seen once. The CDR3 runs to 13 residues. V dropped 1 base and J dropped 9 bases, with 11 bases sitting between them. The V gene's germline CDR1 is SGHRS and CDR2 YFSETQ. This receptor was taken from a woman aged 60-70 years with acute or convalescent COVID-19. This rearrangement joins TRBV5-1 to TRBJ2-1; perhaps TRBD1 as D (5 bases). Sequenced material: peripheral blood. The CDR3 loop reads CASSLWGRGEQFF. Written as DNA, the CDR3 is TGCGCCAGCAGCTTGTGGGGAAGGGGTGAGCAGTTCTTC.